This T cell receptor beta chain was identified in a study of chemoradiotherapy in HPV16-positive cancers (dated by TCRdb to the early 2020s). In terms of the full investigation: Using functional T-cell assays on cells from a couple of HPV16-positive patients, the researchers defined candidate HPV-specific T-cell clones and common TCR motifs. The study asked whether T-cell immunity against the HPV oncoproteins E6 and E7 changes during chemoradiotherapy and whether it affects survival. The candidate HPV-specific TCRs and motifs were then tracked in TCR repertoires from 86 patients with HPV-related cancers. The investigation overall reported the following: Only a couple of HPV16-positive patients were used to derive the functional definition of HPV-specific T cells, and the survival association was reported for HPV16-positive patients. In HPV16-positive patients, expansion of HPV-responsive T cells during chemoradiotherapy was found to be associated with improved recurrence-free survival. Expansion of candidate HPV-specific clones and E7-related TCR motifs was observed in the tumor microenvironment during treatment, whereas no such expansion was observed for non-HPV-specific T cells.

The library was produced with the immunoSEQ multiplex PCR assay. What TCRdb holds here is the immuneACCESS table cut down to in-frame rearrangements. Part of the clones is not present; checked against another copy, under half of the missing clones reflect an unresolved V gene, and the others are unexplained. The sample table holds 11,000 or so clones, of which 76% were seen once. The leading ten clones occupy more than 2% of the sample. From the germline V gene (reference sequence), CDR1 is MNHEY and CDR2 is SMNVEV. From the cysteine up to the phenylalanine, the CDR3 has a length of 12 residues. The read is trimmed to its CDR3 DNA, 36 bases read in frame from base 1. V lost 8 bases and J lost 2 bases; the stretch between them is 8 bases long. Concerning this clone: Its antigen specificity is not known. Per-nucleotide qualities are absent, and no much larger clonotype sits a single base away.

Repertoires were sampled repeatedly over the course of chemoradiotherapy so that clonal expansion in the tumor microenvironment could be followed. Here the chain combines TRBV27 and TRBJ2-3; the D gene cannot be resolved reliably. The source is a human donor with HPV-associated anogenital cancer. Sampling was carried out from a patient who underwent chemoradiotherapy. This receptor carries the CDR3 CASGWSTDTQYF. The DNA sequence is as follows: TGTGCCAGCGGTTGGTCCACAGATACGCAGTATTTT.